This T cell receptor beta chain was sequenced for a study of CD8 T cells in ankylosing spondylitis. Study outcomes and limitations: Apparently characteristic of ankylosing spondylitis blood was a TCR beta motif (roughly eight highly homologous variants). Within matched ankylosing spondylitis synovial fluid, disease-linked clones were reportedly significantly enriched.

This CDR3 has 15 residues. Germline V gene data show CDR1 as SGHTA and CDR2 as FQGNSA. This clonotype was detected many times. Its antigen is currently unknown. Relative to the germline gene, one junction end is altered; a read error may explain this. It was by quantitative 5'-RACE with molecular barcodes that TCR beta libraries were made. MiXCR was run by TCRdb on the 5' RACE reads, yielding one entry per CDR3 protein. This table holds fewer than 400,000 distinct CDR3 sequences, under 25% found once. The sample comprised blood, either unsorted or a sorted T cell fraction (not recorded which). The chain combines TRBV7-2 with TRBJ1-3; TRBD1 aligns across 7 bases. The source is a male donor with ankylosing spondylitis. The CDR3 nucleotides are TGTGCCAGCAGCCTAGCACCAGGGGGAGGAAACACCATATATTTT. Translating gives CASSLAPGGGNTIYF.